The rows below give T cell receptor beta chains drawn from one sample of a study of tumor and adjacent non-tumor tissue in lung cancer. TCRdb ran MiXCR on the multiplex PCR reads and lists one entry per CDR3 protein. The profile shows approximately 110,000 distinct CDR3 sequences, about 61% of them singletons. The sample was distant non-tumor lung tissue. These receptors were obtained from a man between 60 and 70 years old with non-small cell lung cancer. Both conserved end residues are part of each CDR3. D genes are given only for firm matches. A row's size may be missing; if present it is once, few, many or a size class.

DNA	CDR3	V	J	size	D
TGTGCCAGCAGTGAAGAGGGGGGAGTTAACTGTGGCTACACCTTC	CASSEEGGVNCGYTF	TRBV6-1	TRBJ1-2	-	-
TGTGCCAGCAGCCCCCCGCCCGCGGGCCCGAACACGGATACGCAGTATTTC	CASSPPPAGPNTDTQYF	TRBV11-2	TRBJ2-3	-	-
TGCAGCGTTGCGGTAGCCCAGACCTACAATGAGCAGTTCTTC	CSVAVAQTYNEQFF	TRBV29-1	TRBJ2-1	many	-
TGCATCAGTGACCCGGATCTAACGGGAGCAGATACGCAGTATTTT	CISDPDLTGADTQYF	TRBV29-1	TRBJ2-3	-	-
TGTGCCAGCAGTTCGGCAGGGACGAACAATGAGCAGTTCTTC	CASSSAGTNNEQFF	TRBV28	TRBJ2-1	many	-
TGTGCCAGCAGTTACCCACTAGTGGGAGGGAATGAGCAGTTCTTC	CASSYPLVGGNEQFF	TRBV6-6	TRBJ2-1	-	TRBD2
TGTGCCAGCAGCCGACTAGCGGGAGTGAGTACGCAGTATTTT	CASSRLAGVSTQYF	TRBV6-1	TRBJ2-3	many	TRBD2
TGCAGTGCTGTTCGGGGGTCCTATGGCTACACCTTC	CSAVRGSYGYTF	TRBV20-1	TRBJ1-2	-	-
TGCAGTGCCGGCCGGGACTTCAACACCGGGGAGCTGTTTTTT	CSAGRDFNTGELFF	TRBV20-1	TRBJ2-2	many	-
TGCAGTGCTAGAGATGCTCAGGGCGAGCATGATACCCAGTACTTC	CSARDAQGEHDTQYF	TRBV20-1	TRBJ2-5	once	-
TGTGCCAGCAGTTTTGGGGGAATCGGCACCAGGGGCAGTGAGCAGTTCTTC	CASSFGGIGTRGSEQFF	TRBV28	TRBJ2-1	-	-
TGCGCCAGCGGAACCGAACAGAGACGAAATTCACCCCTCCACTTT	CASGTEQRRNSPLHF	TRBV5-1	TRBJ1-6	-	-
TGCGCCAGCGGGACAGGGGTAGGCGAGCAGTACTTC	CASGTGVGEQYF	TRBV10-2	TRBJ2-7	many	TRBD1
TGTGCCAGCAGCATAAGGGCGGATAGGGCGGAGACCCAGTACTTC	CASSIRADRAETQYF	TRBV11-3	TRBJ2-5	few	-
TGTGCCAACAGCCCAGGACAGGGGGTCACGTATACGCAGTATTTT	CANSPGQGVTYTQYF	TRBV7-9	TRBJ2-3	-	TRBD1
TGTGCCTGCAGTGACGTCGGGACAGGAGATCAGCCCCAGCATTTT	CACSDVGTGDQPQHF	TRBV6-1	TRBJ1-5	-	TRBD1
TGCGCCAGCAGCCGATCCCTGTCAGGGGATTACACCGGGGAGCTGTTTTTT	CASSRSLSGDYTGELFF	TRBV4-1	TRBJ2-2	many	-
TGCAGCGTTAGTGCAGGCACGAACACCGGGGAGCCGTTTTTT	CSVSAGTNTGEPFF	TRBV29-1	TRBJ2-2	-	-
TGTGTCAGCAGCTTAGACCAGGGACCACGTGTCATAGCCAAAAACATTCAGTACTTC	CVSSLDQGPRVIAKNIQYF	TRBV11-1	TRBJ2-4	-	-
TGTGCCAGCAGACGAATCCTAGCGTCCAGCTCCTACAATGAGCAGTTCTTC	CASRRILASSSYNEQFF	TRBV6-5	TRBJ2-1	many	-
TGCGCCAGCAGTCGAGACCGGGACACGGGGCTTGATACGCAGTATTTT	CASSRDRDTGLDTQYF	TRBV4-1	TRBJ2-3	once	-
TGTGCCAGCAGTGCCCGGACTGGGGGTGGTGAAAAACTGTTTTTT	CASSARTGGGEKLFF	TRBV12-3/TRBV12-4	TRBJ1-4	once	-
TGTGCCAGCAGTCTAGCGGGTGCCCCCACAGATACGCAGTATTTT	CASSLAGAPTDTQYF	TRBV12-3/TRBV12-4	TRBJ2-3	many	TRBD2